These 22 T cell receptor beta chains came from one sample sequenced in a study of CD8 T cells in ankylosing spondylitis. TCRdb used MiXCR to reprocess the 5' RACE reads, holding one entry per CDR3 protein. This table holds some 130,000 distinct CDR3 sequences, roughly 13% found once. Sequencing was carried out using blood, either unsorted or a sorted T cell fraction (not recorded which). All receptors come from a female donor with ankylosing spondylitis or in good health (not recorded which).

This clonotype was observed at least ten times. The gene calls are TRBV20-1 and TRBJ2-1, with 9 bases fitting TRBD1. The CDR3 is 14 residues long. The germline gives CDR1 DFQATT, CDR2 SNEGSKA (reference sequence). Unmatched junction bases numbered 7, after V lost 0 bases and J lost 10 bases. The CDR3 DNA sequence: TGCAGTGCTAGAGATCGTACAGGGGGCCGAGAGCAGTTCTTC. Its translation: CSARDRTGGREQFF.

This clonotype was recorded many times. The chain has TRBV15 and TRBJ2-7; the match to TRBD1 covers 8 bases. This CDR3 has 14 amino acids. The junction had 5 bases not matched to a gene; V was cut back by 3 bases and J by 4 bases. Germline V gene sequence: CDR1 LNHNV, CDR2 YYDKDF (reference sequence). CDR3 residues: CATSRDRDGYEQYF. Here the CDR3 DNA reads TGTGCCACCAGCAGGGACAGGGACGGATACGAGCAGTACTTC.

This clonotype has at least ten counts. The J gene is TRBJ1-2, the V gene TRBV5-1, with 8 bases matching TRBD1. V shed 4 bases and J 5 bases; nucleotides not matched to a gene: 10. The CDR3 runs to 15 residues. Germline V CDR1 and CDR2: SGHRS, YFSETQ. CDR3 in DNA: TGCGCCAGCAGCCCCAGAACAGGGGGGTATTATGGCTACACCTTC. Its protein product is CASSPRTGGYYGYTF.

The chain recombines TRBV3-1 with TRBJ2-1, with D possibly matching TRBD2 (6 bases). Trimming left V 1 base short and J 6 bases short, with 10 bases between. The CDR3 is 14 amino acids. Germline values: CDR1 LGHDT, CDR2 YNNKEL (reference sequence). For the CDR3, the DNA is TGTGCCAGCAGCCAAGTGCGGGGACTCAATGAGCAGTTCTTC. Its translation is CASSQVRGLNEQFF.

For this clonotype: A read error may be the cause here, since a much bigger clone is one base away. The rearrangement joins TRBV20-1 to TRBJ2-1, with TRBD2 as a possible D gene (6 bases). Germline CDR1 and CDR2: DFQATT and SNEGSKA (reference sequence). Between the trimmed V and J ends, which lost 2 bases and 10 bases, there was a span of 15 bases. The CDR3 runs to 13 residues. CDR3 region: CSARRATSPEQFF. The DNA of the CDR3 is TGCAGTGCTAGAAGGGCAACTAGCCCCGAGCAGTTCTTC.

The sample holds a few counts of this clonotype. CDR3 nucleotide sequence: TGTGCCAGCTCGCAAGCGCGACTAGCGGGGCAAGAGACCCAGTACTTC. Translated, it gives CASSQARLAGQETQYF. The chain recombines TRBV18 with TRBJ2-5; 11 nucleotides agree with TRBD2. The CDR3 is 16 amino acids. Germline loops: CDR1 KGHSH, CDR2 LQKENI. The V segment lost 6 bases and the J segment 2 bases; nucleotides outside the gene matches: 8.

The sample holds a few counts of this clonotype. The rearrangement uses TRBV14 and TRBJ2-3; no clear D. The CDR3 contains 15 residues. Looked up from germline, CDR1 is SGHDN and CDR2 is FVKESK. Between the trimmed V and J ends, which lost 0 bases and 4 bases, there was a span of 11 bases. This CDR3 reads CASSQDLGSSDTQYF. CDR3 coding DNA: TGTGCCAGCAGCCAAGATCTGGGCTCGTCAGATACGCAGTATTTT. Using reference TRBV14 and TRBJ2-3 for the parts outside the CDR3, the full variable domain is EAGVTQFPSHSVIEKGQTVTLRCDPISGHDNLYWYRRVMGKEIKFLLHFVKESKQDESGMPNNRFLAERTGGTYSTLKVQPAELEDSGVYFCASSQDLGSSDTQYFGPGTRLTVL.

There are many counts of this clonotype. The chain is built from TRBV19 and TRBJ1-5; D remains unclear. V gave up 3 bases and J gave up 4 bases, with 13 bases separating them. Germline V gene lookup returns CDR1 LNHDA and CDR2 SQIVND (reference sequence). The CDR3 runs to 15 residues. In DNA, the CDR3 is TGTGCCAGTAGTATGTTTGTGGGCACGAATCAGCCCCAGCATTTT. This gives the protein CASSMFVGTNQPQHF.

This clonotype showed up many times. The rearrangement joins TRBV5-1 to TRBJ2-3; possible D gene TRBD1, 6 bases. The CDR3 loop spans 13 amino acids. Germline V gene sequence: CDR1 SGHRS, CDR2 YFSETQ. Trimming pared 4 bases from V and 4 bases from J, leaving 10 bases between. As DNA, the CDR3 is TGCGCCAGCAGCCCCGCAGGGGCAGATACGCAGTATTTT. This gives the protein CASSPAGADTQYF. The full variable domain, with the rest looked up from reference TRBV5-1 and TRBJ2-3, is KAGVTQTPRYLIKTRGQQVTLSCSPISGHRSVSWYQQTPGQGLQFLFEYFSETQRNKGNFPGRFSGRQFSNSRSEMNVSTLELGDSALYLCASSPAGADTQYFGPGTRLTVL.

This clonotype showed up many times. The V call is TRBV12-3 or TRBV12-4, the J call TRBJ2-3; 10 bases are a match to TRBD2. V was clipped by 9 bases and J by 1 base; unmatched bases: 4. The CDR3 loop spans 14 amino acids. The CDR3 coding sequence is TGTGCCAGTACCGGGACTAGCGGCACAGATACGCAGTATTTT. Translated: CASTGTSGTDTQYF.

This clonotype came up many times. The chain links TRBV27 to TRBJ1-5; 9 bases align to TRBD1. V lost 6 bases and J lost 4; bases outside the gene matches: 1. The CDR3 runs 13 residues. Per the germline V gene, CDR1 is MNHEY and CDR2 is SMNVEV (reference sequence). The CDR3 bases are TGTGCCAGCAGACAGGGGGCGAATCAGCCCCAGCATTTT. Amino acid sequence: CASRQGANQPQHF.

This clonotype was picked up a small number of times. V and J are TRBV12-1 and TRBJ1-1; the DNA was not compared with TRBD1, the D call given in the table. TRBV12-1 is designated a pseudogene. CDR3 length equals 14 residues. CDR3 region: CASTRTGDDTEAFF. The CDR3 DNA reads as TGTGCCAGCACCCGGACAGGGGATGACACTGAAGCTTTCTTT.

This clonotype was detected ten times or more. The chain carries TRBV7-9 and TRBJ2-1; unclear D gene. The V end was cut by 1 base, the J end by 8 bases, with 9 bases between. This CDR3 contains 13 residues. In germline, CDR1 is SEHNR, CDR2 FQNEAQ (reference sequence). The CDR3 sequence is CASSLGSWDEQFF. As DNA, the CDR3 is TGTGCCAGCAGCTTAGGTAGTTGGGATGAGCAGTTCTTC.

CDR3 sequence (DNA): TGTGCCAGCAGTGTGGGTTTCGATCAGCCCCAGCATTTT. As protein: CASSVGFDQPQHF. V and J are TRBV12-3 or TRBV12-4 and TRBJ1-5; D is ambiguous. V gave up 5 bases and J gave up 5 bases, with 10 bases separating them. The CDR3 runs 13 residues.

This clonotype has ten or more counts. This sequence joins TRBV12-3 or TRBV12-4 and TRBJ2-1; 7 positions agree with TRBD2. CDR3 length: 17 amino acids. Trimming removed 5 bases from V and 0 bases from J; junction bases left unmatched: 10. CDR3 nucleotide sequence: TGTGCCAGCAGTCCACGACTAGCCCTCAGCTCCTACAATGAGCAGTTCTTC. It translates to CASSPRLALSSYNEQFF.

This clonotype was observed at least ten times. The chain is built from TRBV12-3 or TRBV12-4 and TRBJ2-1; D possibly corresponds to TRBD1 (6 bases). This CDR3 is built from 15 residues. V was clipped by 7 bases and J by 2 bases, with 15 bases between them. CDR3 bases: TGTGCCAGCACTTCCCGGGACAAACCCTACAATGAGCAGTTCTTC. This encodes CASTSRDKPYNEQFF.

The chain is built from TRBV12-5 and TRBJ2-5; perhaps TRBD1 as D (5 bases). The V gene lost 5 bases and the J gene lost 1 base, with 17 bases spanning the gap. This CDR3 comprises 16 residues. The germline V gene encodes CDR1 LGHNT and CDR2 FRNRAP. CDR3 residues: CASGVSTEILQETQYF. Here the CDR3 DNA reads TGTGCTAGTGGTGTGTCGACAGAGATACTCCAAGAGACCCAGTACTTC.

This clonotype was observed at least ten times. The CDR3 loop is CASSLGDRTNEKLFF. CDR3 nucleotides: TGTGCCAGCAGCTTAGGCGACAGAACTAATGAAAAACTGTTTTTT. The rearrangement joins TRBV7-9 to TRBJ1-4, with a weak D call TRBD1 (5 bases). Per germline, CDR1 SEHNR and CDR2 FQNEAQ (reference sequence). The CDR3 spans 15 residues. The ends were cut back, 1 base at V and 1 base at J, with 7 bases in the middle.

As regards this clonotype: It may be a read error: a sequence one base away is much more abundant. The rearrangement joins TRBV12-3 or TRBV12-4 to TRBJ1-2; tentative D call: TRBD1 (6 bases). CDR3 length: 13 amino acids. CDR3 bases: TGTGCCAGCAGGATGGGGGGCACCTATGGCCACACCTTC. It codes for CASRMGGTYGHTF.

This chain links TRBV7-2 with TRBJ2-7; D gene uncertain. V gave up 5 bases and J gave up 2 bases, with 7 bases separating them. Germline V lookup: CDR1 SGHTA, CDR2 FQGNSA. The CDR3 has 12 residues. The DNA for the CDR3 is TGTGCCAGCAGCCAAAATGCCTACGAGCAGTACTTC. Its protein product is CASSQNAYEQYF. The full variable domain, rest sourced from reference TRBV7-2 and TRBJ2-7, is GAGVSQSPSNKVTEKGKDVELRCDPISGHTALYWYRQSLGQGLEFLIYFQGNSAPDKSGLPSDRFSAERTGGSVSTLTIQRTQQEDSAVYLCASSQNAYEQYFGPGTRLTVT.

As concerns this clonotype: A junction end diverges from the germline sequence, so it may reflect a read error. CDR3 bases: TGCGCCAGTAGCTTGGATGGGACACTTTACAATGAGCAGTTCTTC. This translates into CASSLDGTLYNEQFF. The rearrangement uses TRBV5-1 and TRBJ2-1; perhaps TRBD1 as D (6 bases). Germline CDR1 SGHRS, CDR2 YFSETQ. This CDR3 region has 15 residues.

This clonotype was seen ten or more times. The V gene is TRBV20-1, the J gene TRBJ1-1, with D hard to call. Germline V lookup: CDR1 DFQATT, CDR2 SNEGSKA (reference sequence). The CDR3 consists of 13 residues. Trimming took off 2 bases at V and 3 bases at J, with 10 bases between the two ends. In nucleotides, the CDR3 is TGCAGTGCTAGATCTCCGGAGGACACTGAAGCTTTCTTT. Its translation: CSARSPEDTEAFF.